Below, 21 T cell receptor beta chains from the same sample are listed, as sequenced in a study of radiotherapy plus CTLA-4 blockade in lung cancer. TCRdb keeps only in-frame clones here, not all; method: immunoSEQ multiplex PCR. The table has roughly 100,000 clones, roughly 84% seen once. The sequenced sample was peripheral blood, obtained from a patient treated with radiotherapy plus ipilimumab. The receptor set was obtained from a human donor with non-small cell lung cancer that progressed on radiotherapy plus ipilimumab. Some clones in this sample may be carry-over from other donors' samples.

CDR3 DNA: TGTGCCAGCAGTTTAACCCCTGGGTCGAATGCGTACCCGCAGTATTTT. Translation: CASSLTPGSNAYPQYF. The gene calls are TRBV28 and TRBJ2-3; D ambiguous. Germline CDR1 is MDHEN and CDR2 is SYDVKM. Trimming stripped 2 bases from V and 10 bases from J, with 22 bases between. The CDR3 is made up of 16 amino acids.

Worth noting for this clone: At one boundary the junction diverges from the germline segment, which might be a read error. J is TRBJ2-7 and V is TRBV10-3; 9 positions agree with TRBD1. CDR3 length: 14 amino acids. The germline V gene encodes CDR1 ENHRY and CDR2 SYGVKD. CDR3 DNA sequence: TGTGCCGTCAGGGACAGGGTTGAGGCCTACGAGCAGTACTTC. As protein: CAVRDRVEAYEQYF.

The V and J genes are TRBV6-5 and TRBJ1-2, with D unclear. V shed 4 bases and J shed 2 bases, with 11 bases lying between them. The CDR3 totals 14 residues. Germline CDR1 and CDR2: MNHEY and SVGAGI. In DNA form, the CDR3 reads TGTGCCAGCAGTTCCCAGACGGAAAACTATGGCTACACCTTC. This sequence encodes CASSSQTENYGYTF.

This clone was detected only a few times. The chain is built from TRBV11-1 and TRBJ1-3; no firm D call. The CDR3 sequence is 14 residues long. Germline CDR1 reads SGHAT; CDR2 reads FQDESV (reference sequence). Between the trimmed V and J ends, which lost 5 bases and 1 base, there was a span of 9 bases. The CDR3 protein is CASSRRQSGNTIYF. DNA of the CDR3: TGTGCCAGCAGCCGGCGTCAGTCTGGAAACACCATATATTTT.

This rearrangement joins TRBV4-1 to TRBJ1-4, with 7 bases aligning to TRBD1. The CDR3 contains 15 residues. V was pared by 2 bases and J by 2 bases, with 2 bases of the junction left unmatched. Germline lookup yields CDR1 MGHRA and CDR2 YSYEKL. The DNA for the CDR3 is TGCGCCAGCAGCCAATTGACAGGGACTAATGAAAAACTGTTTTTT. It codes for CASSQLTGTNEKLFF.

The chain uses TRBV5-1 and TRBJ2-1, with TRBD2 as a possible D gene (5 bases). The V end lost 4 bases, the J end lost 2 bases, and 7 bases lay between the germline ends. The CDR3 totals 13 residues. Germline lookup yields CDR1 SGHRS and CDR2 YFSETQ. CDR3 nucleotide sequence: TGCGCCAGCAGCCCCGGGGCCTACAATGAGCAGTTCTTC. It codes for CASSPGAYNEQFF. Using reference TRBV5-1 and TRBJ2-1 for the parts outside the CDR3, the full variable domain is KAGVTQTPRYLIKTRGQQVTLSCSPISGHRSVSWYQQTPGQGLQFLFEYFSETQRNKGNFPGRFSGRQFSNSRSEMNVSTLELGDSALYLCASSPGAYNEQFFGPGTRLTVL.

The rearrangement joins TRBV6-6 to TRBJ1-4; no firm D call. This CDR3 comprises 11 residues. V lost 2 bases to trimming and J lost 7 bases, with 2 bases between them. Per germline, CDR1 MNHNY and CDR2 SVGAGI (reference sequence). The CDR3 bases are TGTGCCAGCAGTTACATTGAAAAACTGTTTTTT. It specifies CASSYIEKLFF.

The V gene is TRBV19, the J gene TRBJ1-5; D is uncertain. Germline V gives CDR1 LNHDA, CDR2 SQIVND (reference sequence). Trimming stripped 7 bases from V and 0 bases from J, with 10 bases between. The CDR3 is made up of 14 amino acids. CDR3 in amino acids: CASNSDYSNQPQHF. In DNA form, the CDR3 reads TGTGCCAGTAATTCAGATTATAGCAATCAGCCCCAGCATTTT.

V usage is TRBV4-3 and J usage is TRBJ2-5, with 7 bases lining up with TRBD2. The germline CDR1 and CDR2 sequences are LGHNA and YSLEER. The V gene end was trimmed by 8 bases and the J gene end by 2 bases; junction bases not matched to a gene: 11. This CDR3 spans 15 amino acids. Here the CDR3 reads CASARTRGYQETQYF. The CDR3, as DNA: TGCGCCAGCGCGCGGACTAGGGGATATCAAGAGACCCAGTACTTC.

V usage is TRBV6-1 and J usage is TRBJ2-7; TRBD1 might be the D (6 bases). V was clipped by 5 bases and J by 5 bases, with 16 bases between them. The germline V gene has CDR1 MNHNS and CDR2 SASEGT. CDR3 length equals 14 residues. The CDR3 loop reads CASSIGGTGNEQYF. The DNA of the CDR3 is TGTGCCAGCAGTATAGGGGGTACGGGGAACGAGCAGTACTTC.

This sequence joins TRBV10-3 and TRBJ1-2, with D unclear. Germline CDR1 reads ENHRY; CDR2 reads SYGVKD. The V gene lost 2 bases and the J gene lost 4 bases, with 11 bases spanning the gap. The CDR3 length is 14 residues. The CDR3 sequence is CAISETRRSYGYTF. The CDR3 DNA is TGTGCCATCAGTGAGACACGGAGGTCCTATGGCTACACCTTC.

CDR3 DNA: TGTGCCACCAGCAGAGGCAGGGCGGGTAACTATGGCTACACCTTC. Translating it yields CATSRGRAGNYGYTF. The V call is TRBV15, the J call TRBJ1-2, with D perhaps TRBD1 (5 bases). The CDR3 has 15 amino acids. Germline V gene data show CDR1 as LNHNV and CDR2 as YYDKDF (reference sequence). The V gene lost 1 base and the J gene lost 1 base, with 10 bases spanning the gap.

This chain connects TRBV7-9 to TRBJ2-3; 10 positions agree with TRBD1. V was pared by 3 bases and J by 4 bases, with 1 base of the junction left unmatched. The germline V gene has CDR1 SEHNR and CDR2 FQNEAQ (reference sequence). The CDR3 is made up of 14 amino acids. This chain's CDR3 is CASSFGQGADTQYF. In nucleotides, the CDR3 is TGTGCCAGCAGCTTCGGACAGGGGGCAGATACGCAGTATTTT. Full variable domain (remainder filled in from reference TRBV7-9 and TRBJ2-3): DTGVSQNPRHKITKRGQNVTFRCDPISEHNRLYWYRQTLGQGPEFLTYFQNEAQLEKSRLLSDRFSAERPKGSFSTLEIQRTEQGDSAMYLCASSFGQGADTQYFGPGTRLTVL.

This sequence joins TRBV5-1 and TRBJ2-5; D is perhaps TRBD1 or TRBD2 (5 bases each). V was trimmed by 4 bases and J by 1 base, leaving 17 bases between them. The CDR3 extends over 16 amino acids. Germline CDR1 reads SGHRS; CDR2 reads YFSETQ. CDR3 residues: CASSLGGGAPQETQYF. In DNA, the CDR3 is TGCGCCAGCAGCCTCGGTGGGGGAGCCCCCCAAGAGACCCAGTACTTC.

The chain has TRBV19 and TRBJ1-1, with TRBD1 as a possible D gene (5 bases). Germline lookup yields CDR1 LNHDA and CDR2 SQIVND (reference sequence). The V end was cut by 4 bases, the J end by 5 bases, with 14 bases between. The CDR3 sequence is 14 residues long. CDR3 sequence: CASSNWGSGTEAFF. CDR3 in DNA: TGTGCCAGTAGTAATTGGGGGAGTGGGACTGAAGCTTTCTTT.

J is TRBJ2-4 and V is TRBV5-1, with unresolved D. Per the germline V gene, CDR1 is SGHRS and CDR2 is YFSETQ. Trimming pared 0 bases from V and 9 bases from J, leaving 10 bases between. There are 13 residues in the CDR3. CDR3 amino acids: CASSLGVGSIQYF. In DNA, the CDR3 is TGCGCCAGCAGCTTGGGAGTGGGAAGCATTCAGTACTTC.

The J gene is TRBJ1-2, the V gene TRBV27, with 7 nucleotides matching TRBD1. With 3 bases clipped from V and 4 bases from J, the junction kept 17 bases outside the gene matches. Germline CDR1 reads MNHEY; CDR2 reads SMNVEV (reference sequence). CDR3 length: 18 residues. The CDR3 bases are TGTGCCAGCAGTTTGCGGTTTGCCCGAGTGGCAGGGGGCTATGGCTACACCTTC. Amino acid sequence: CASSLRFARVAGGYGYTF.

The J gene is TRBJ1-1, the V gene TRBV2; D might be TRBD1 (5 bases). Germline V gene data show CDR1 as SNHLY and CDR2 as FYNNEI. V gave up 8 bases and J gave up 4 bases, with 17 bases separating them. CDR3 length: 14 residues. The CDR3 region has the DNA TGTGCCAGCGGCAGTACAGGTTGGGGCACTGAAGCTTTCTTT. Residues: CASGSTGWGTEAFF.

The chain recombines TRBV7-9 with TRBJ1-2; tentatively, D is TRBD1 (6 bases). From germline, CDR1 is SEHNR and CDR2 FQNEAQ (reference sequence). CDR3 size: 12 residues. The ends were cut back, 5 bases at V and 5 bases at J, with 9 bases in the middle. The CDR3 is CASSPGQYGYTF. Written as DNA, the CDR3 is TGTGCCAGCAGCCCCGGACAGTATGGCTACACCTTC.

The J gene is TRBJ2-2, the V gene TRBV2; TRBD1 matches 9 bases. Germline trimming cut 5 bases from V and 0 bases from J; bases unmatched to any gene: 4. In germline, CDR1 is SNHLY, CDR2 FYNNEI. The CDR3 has 16 amino acids. CDR3 bases: TGTGCCAGCAGTCGACAGGGGGGAGCGAACACCGGGGAGCTGTTTTTT. Translated, it gives CASSRQGGANTGELFF.

The chain couples TRBV19 to TRBJ1-5; 9 bases agree with TRBD1. The CDR3 sequence is 17 residues long. Germline CDR1 and CDR2: LNHDA and SQIVND (reference sequence). Trimming at V came to 4 bases and at J to 4 bases, leaving 11 bases not matched to a gene. CDR3 sequence: CASSTLNRGLGNQPQHF. The CDR3 DNA reads TGTGCCAGTAGTACCTTAAACAGGGGGCTTGGGAATCAGCCCCAGCATTTT.